What follows are 11 T cell receptor beta chains derived from one specimen sequenced in a study of blood T cell repertoires in COVID-19. Assay: immunoSEQ multiplex PCR; the TCRdb copy retains only in-frame clones and omits some. The sample lists roughly 280,000 clones; about 90% were seen once. The specimen was peripheral blood. All receptors derive from a woman in her twenties or thirties with COVID-19, enrolled during active disease.

The rearrangement links TRBV2 to TRBJ1-2, with 10 bases fitting TRBD1. V lost 9 bases to trimming and J lost 5 bases; unmatched junction nucleotides: 0. CDR3 length equals 11 residues. CDR1 is SNHLY and CDR2 is FYNNEI in the germline V gene. CDR3 sequence: CARDRGYGYTF. CDR3 nucleotide sequence: TGTGCCAGGGACAGGGGGTATGGCTACACCTTC. The full variable domain, with the rest looked up from reference TRBV2 and TRBJ1-2, is EPEVTQTPSHQVTQMGQEVILRCVPISNHLYFYWYRQILGQKVEFLVSFYNNEISEKSEIFDDQFSVERPDGSNFTLKIRSTKLEDSAMYFCARDRGYGYTFGSGTRLTVV.

The chain combines TRBV10-2 with TRBJ2-1; D unclear. The germline V and J ends were trimmed by 3 bases and 5 bases, with 17 bases remaining between them. CDR3 length: 16 residues. Germline loops: CDR1 WSHSY, CDR2 SAAADI. The CDR3 nucleotides read TGCGCCAGCAGTGAATACGAGGCCCCGCCCCACAATGAGCAGTTCTTC. Amino acid sequence: CASSEYEAPPHNEQFF.

A few counts support this clone. The rearrangement joins TRBV2 to TRBJ2-5; 8 positions match TRBD1. Germline trimming cut 6 bases from V and 7 bases from J; bases unmatched to any gene: 10. CDR1 is SNHLY and CDR2 is FYNNEI in the germline V gene. The CDR3 is 14 amino acids. CDR3 region: CASSPDRVEGTQYF. CDR3 bases: TGTGCCAGCAGCCCGGACAGGGTCGAGGGGACCCAGTACTTC.

This sequence joins TRBV28 and TRBJ2-1; D may be TRBD2 (5 bases). This CDR3 spans 14 amino acids. Germline values: CDR1 MDHEN, CDR2 SYDVKM. V lost 5 bases and J 9 bases, leaving 17 bases between the germline ends. The DNA of the CDR3 is TGTGCCAGCAGTACCCCCCTTAGCGTGGCTGAGCAGTTCTTC. Amino acid sequence: CASSTPLSVAEQFF.

This chain uses TRBV10-3 with TRBJ1-5; D gene unclear. CDR1 is ENHRY, CDR2 SYGVKD, per germline. Trimming shortened V by 0 bases and J by 4 bases, and 10 bases separated the two germline ends. This CDR3 comprises 15 residues. CDR3 residues: CAISESNAKNQPQHF. In DNA form, the CDR3 reads TGTGCCATCAGTGAGTCAAACGCGAAAAATCAGCCCCAGCATTTT.

This clone has a single count. The rearrangement uses TRBV9 and TRBJ1-6; D may be TRBD1 (6 bases). V lost 0 bases and J 10 bases, leaving 14 bases between the germline ends. CDR1 is SGDLS and CDR2 is YYNGEE in the germline V gene. This CDR3 region has 15 residues. CDR3 sequence: CASSVGPTGGSPLHF. The CDR3, as DNA: TGTGCCAGCAGCGTAGGCCCGACAGGTGGCTCACCCCTCCACTTT.

CDR3 sequence: CASSVTLQAGSTLHF. In DNA form, the CDR3 reads TGTGCCAGCAGTGTTACCCTACAAGCGGGTTCCACCCTCCACTTT. The J gene is TRBJ1-6, the V gene TRBV2; D is uncertain. The V and J ends lost 4 bases and 14 bases respectively, with 21 bases between them. Germline CDR1 SNHLY, CDR2 FYNNEI. This CDR3 has 15 amino acids.

J is TRBJ1-1 and V is TRBV4-1; D uncertain. CDR3 length equals 13 residues. Germline V gene sequence: CDR1 MGHRA, CDR2 YSYEKL. V lost 0 bases to trimming and J lost 4 bases, with 6 bases between them. The CDR3 DNA reads TGCGCCAGCAGCCAAGATGGGCTCACTGAAGCTTTCTTT. Its protein is CASSQDGLTEAFF.

J is TRBJ2-7 and V is TRBV7-8; a weak D match, TRBD1 (6 bases). The V gene's germline CDR1 is SGHVS and CDR2 FQNEAQ. The length of the CDR3 is 13 residues. With 1 base removed from V and 4 bases from J, the gap between germline ends came to 8 bases. CDR3 region: CASSLGGHYEQYF. CDR3 DNA sequence: TGTGCCAGCAGCTTAGGGGGACATTACGAGCAGTACTTC.

The chain carries TRBV21-1 and TRBJ1-2. TRBV21-1 has pseudogene status. CDR3 size: 15 residues. In nucleotides, the CDR3 is TGTGCCAGCAGCCCGGGAGAGTCAGGGATCGGGGGCTACACCTTC. Protein product: CASSPGESGIGGYTF.

In its sample, this clone ranks as medium-sized (0.01 to 0.1%). The CDR3 coding sequence is TGTGCCAGCAGCTTAGACGGGAGTCGTGAGCAGTACTTC. This translates into CASSLDGSREQYF. The rearrangement uses TRBV13 and TRBJ2-7, with D possibly being TRBD2 (6 bases). The CDR3 is made up of 13 amino acids. Trimming removed 1 base from V and 7 bases from J, with 11 bases in between. Germline CDR1 reads PRHDT; CDR2 reads FYEKMQ (reference sequence).